These 21 T cell receptor beta chains share one sample of origin, sequenced in a study of human T cells and chemical hapten exposure. Time point described: patch test 3, about 24 weeks after DPC sensitization. The treatment is: therapeutic diphenylcyclopropenone sensitization with weekly scalp DPC. TCRdb fed the RACE reads into MiXCR, producing one record per CDR3 protein. The sample carries about 64,000 distinct CDR3 sequences, roughly 9.6% recorded once. This sample comprised whole blood, obtained in connection with sensitization to the hapten diphenylcyclopropenone (DPC). These receptors originate from a woman aged 25-40 years with alopecia areata. Some clones in this sample may be carry-over from other donors' samples.

The chain recombines TRBV4-1 with TRBJ1-1; 8 bases line up with TRBD1. CDR1 is MGHRA and CDR2 is YSYEKL in the germline V gene. CDR3 length: 16 residues. V shed 0 bases, J shed 2 bases, and the junction held 5 bases outside the gene matches. The CDR3: CASSQDSGGLNTEAFF. The DNA for the CDR3 is TGCGCCAGCAGCCAAGATTCAGGGGGCTTAAACACTGAAGCTTTCTTT.

This clonotype was found many times. The V call is TRBV6-5, the J call TRBJ1-2, with 7 nucleotides matching TRBD1. The CDR3 length is 13 residues. The J segment lost 8 bases and the V segment lost 2 bases, leaving 5 bases of the junction unmatched. Germline V lookup: CDR1 MNHEY, CDR2 SVGAGI. The CDR3 sequence: CASSYTDRDGYTF. CDR3 in DNA: TGTGCCAGCAGTTACACCGACAGGGACGGCTACACCTTC.

V gene TRBV7-8 combines with J gene TRBJ2-2; 7 bases match TRBD1. The germline gives CDR1 SGHVS, CDR2 FQNEAQ. There are 16 residues in the CDR3. V dropped 1 base and J dropped 3; count of bases not matched to a gene: 5. The CDR3 DNA sequence: TGTGCCAGCAGCTTAGTACGGGACAGTTACACCGGGGAGCTGTTTTTT. This gives the protein CASSLVRDSYTGELFF. Filled out from reference TRBV7-8 and TRBJ2-2, the complete variable domain reads GAGVSQSPRYKVAKRGQDVALRCDPISGHVSLFWYQQALGQGPEFLTYFQNEAQLDKSGLPSDRFFAERPEGSVSTLKIQRTQQEDSAVYLCASSLVRDSYTGELFFGEGSRLTVL.

The chain joins TRBV6-6 to TRBJ1-5, with 10 bases aligning to TRBD1. After removal of 2 bases from V and 4 bases from J, the junction contained 5 bases not matched to a gene. CDR3 length equals 16 residues. The germline gives CDR1 MNHNY, CDR2 SVGAGI (reference sequence). The CDR3 DNA reads TGTGCCAGCAGTTACGGGGGACAGGGGAATAATCAGCCCCAGCATTTT. Its protein product is CASSYGGQGNNQPQHF.

V is TRBV6-6 and J is TRBJ1-3, with TRBD1 as a possible D gene (6 bases). The V gene lost 2 bases and the J gene lost 0 bases, with 8 bases spanning the gap. There are 15 residues in the CDR3. Per germline, CDR1 MNHNY and CDR2 SVGAGI (reference sequence). This CDR3 is CASSYPGDSGNTIYF. The DNA for the CDR3 is TGTGCCAGCAGTTACCCAGGGGACTCTGGAAACACCATATATTTT.

The chain joins TRBV7-2 to TRBJ2-7, with 7 positions matching TRBD1. This CDR3 has 15 residues. Trimming removed 4 bases from V and 1 base from J; junction bases left unmatched: 7. The germline V gene encodes CDR1 SGHTA and CDR2 FQGNSA. CDR3: CASSSGQVGSYEQYF. CDR3 coding DNA: TGTGCCAGCAGCTCCGGACAGGTTGGGTCCTACGAGCAGTACTTC.

This clonotype counts as medium-sized. The rearrangement uses TRBV27 and TRBJ2-7; the D call may be TRBD1 or TRBD2 (5 bases each). This CDR3 contains 11 residues. Trimming removed 9 bases from V and 6 bases from J, with 12 bases in between. CDR1 is MNHEY and CDR2 is SMNVEV in the germline V gene (reference sequence). CDR3 protein: CASTGGGEQYF. In DNA form, the CDR3 reads TGTGCCAGTACAGGAGGTGGCGAGCAGTACTTC.

This clonotype was seen a few times. CDR3 nucleotide sequence: TGTGCCTGGAGCCCAGTCTATGGCTACACCTTC. It specifies CAWSPVYGYTF. V and J are TRBV30 and TRBJ1-2; D gene uncertain. Germline V lookup: CDR1 GTSNPN, CDR2 SVGIG (reference sequence). The CDR3 runs to 11 residues. Trimming removed 3 bases from V and 4 bases from J, with 6 bases in between.

Regarding this clonotype: A much larger clonotype is one base distant, so this may be a read error. The CDR3 bases are TGTGCCGGCAGTGAAAGAGGGATTCAGCCCCAGCATTTT. Its protein product is CAGSERGIQPQHF. This rearrangement joins TRBV2 to TRBJ1-5, with D unresolved. CDR1 and CDR2 from the germline V gene are SNHLY and FYNNEI. The CDR3 is made up of 13 amino acids. Filled out from reference TRBV2 and TRBJ1-5, the complete variable domain reads EPEVTQTPSHQVTQMGQEVILRCVPISNHLYFYWYRQILGQKVEFLVSFYNNEISEKSEIFDDQFSVERPDGSNFTLKIRSTKLEDSAMYFCAGSERGIQPQHFGDGTRLSIL.

This clonotype was found a few times. This chain joins TRBV20-1 and TRBJ1-5; D is possibly TRBD1 (6 bases). Germline CDR1 and CDR2: DFQATT and SNEGSKA (reference sequence). The CDR3 contains 15 residues. V was cut by 2 bases and J by 7 bases, with 18 bases left in between. Written as DNA, the CDR3 is TGCAGTGCTAGACTGGGCACGGGGGCACGGCAGCCCCAGCATTTT. Translating it yields CSARLGTGARQPQHF.

V gene TRBV29-1 combines with J gene TRBJ2-1, with 7 bases identical to TRBD2. V shed 1 base and J 5 bases; nucleotides not matched to a gene: 5. This CDR3 is 14 amino acids long. Looked up from germline, CDR1 is SQVTM and CDR2 is ANQGSEA. For the CDR3, the DNA is TGCAGCGTTGAAGGTTGGGGGACTAACAATGAGCAGTTCTTC. Its protein is CSVEGWGTNNEQFF.

This clonotype appeared a few times. V is TRBV30 and J is TRBJ1-4, with D maybe TRBD1 (5 bases). The length of the CDR3 is 15 residues. Germline V gene sequence: CDR1 GTSNPN, CDR2 SVGIG (reference sequence). The V end was cut by 3 bases, the J end by 4 bases, with 15 bases between. The CDR3 sequence: CAWSRRDGGNEKLFF. The CDR3, as DNA: TGTGCCTGGAGCCGCCGGGACGGCGGTAATGAAAAACTGTTTTTT.

There are a few counts of this clonotype. The rearrangement joins TRBV10-3 to TRBJ1-1; D uncertain. Germline V CDR1 and CDR2: ENHRY, SYGVKD. V dropped 1 base and J dropped 0 bases, with 6 bases sitting between them. This CDR3 is built from 14 residues. The CDR3 here is CAISELGVNTEAFF. The CDR3 DNA sequence: TGTGCCATCAGTGAGTTGGGAGTGAACACTGAAGCTTTCTTT.

A few counts support this clonotype. The chain combines TRBV25-1 with TRBJ2-3; D is unclear. The CDR3 is made up of 15 amino acids. Germline V CDR1 and CDR2: MGHDK, SYGVNS. V lost 10 bases and J lost 2, with 19 bases in between. CDR3 nucleotides: TGTGCCACCTCAGACGCGACCCCGACCACAGATACGCAGTATTTT. Protein product: CATSDATPTTDTQYF.

This rearrangement joins TRBV6-1 to TRBJ1-2; D might be TRBD1 (5 bases). This CDR3 has 14 amino acids. CDR1 is MNHNS and CDR2 is SASEGT in the germline V gene. Trimming stripped 7 bases from V and 3 bases from J, with 15 bases between. CDR3 sequence reads: CASTPRGVDYGYTF. The CDR3, as DNA: TGTGCCAGCACCCCAAGGGGCGTTGACTATGGCTACACCTTC.

This clonotype has at least ten counts. V gene TRBV2 combines with J gene TRBJ2-5, with 8 nucleotides matching TRBD1. CDR1 SNHLY and CDR2 FYNNEI come from the germline V gene. V lost 4 bases, J lost 2 bases, and 6 bases stayed unmatched. The CDR3 spans 15 residues. As DNA, the CDR3 is TGTGCCAGCAGTGGCAGGAGGGACAGGCAAGAGACCCAGTACTTC. Translation: CASSGRRDRQETQYF.

The chain joins TRBV6-5 to TRBJ1-5; TRBD1 matches 7 bases. In germline, CDR1 is MNHEY, CDR2 SVGAGI. Trimming removed 8 bases from V and 3 bases from J; junction bases left unmatched: 10. The CDR3 is 15 residues long. The CDR3 here is CASSEGQGVNQPQHF. The CDR3 DNA follows: TGTGCCAGCTCGGAGGGGCAGGGGGTCAATCAGCCCCAGCATTTT.

The chain is built from TRBV20-1 and TRBJ1-1, with a possible D match to TRBD1 (6 bases). The V and J ends lost 6 bases and 5 bases respectively, with 16 bases between them. Germline V gene sequence: CDR1 DFQATT, CDR2 SNEGSKA (reference sequence). The CDR3 consists of 13 residues. CDR3 bases: TGCAGTGCCGCAACGGGGGGGCGGACTGAAGCTTTCTTT. Protein product: CSAATGGRTEAFF.

The chain has TRBV6-1 and TRBJ1-2; D uncertain. Germline V gives CDR1 MNHNS, CDR2 SASEGT. The CDR3 runs to 16 residues. Deletions cut 1 base from V and 1 base from J, with 13 bases between. CDR3 nucleotides: TGTGCCAGCAGTGAAGTGAGGGCCCCCCTTAACTATGGCTACACCTTC. It codes for CASSEVRAPLNYGYTF.

Many counts were recorded for this clonotype. The chain has TRBV4-1 and TRBJ1-4; D is unclear. The CDR3 is made up of 16 amino acids. Looked up from germline, CDR1 is MGHRA and CDR2 is YSYEKL. Trimming took 1 base from V and 0 from J, leaving 9 bases between them. As DNA, the CDR3 is TGCGCCAGCAGCCAAGGAACAGTTGCAACTAATGAAAAACTGTTTTTT. Protein: CASSQGTVATNEKLFF.

The chain links TRBV20-1 to TRBJ1-1, with D possibly being TRBD1 (6 bases). This CDR3 has 15 residues. CDR1 and CDR2 from the germline V gene are DFQATT and SNEGSKA (reference sequence). V gave up 0 bases and J gave up 0 bases, with 11 bases separating them. Here the CDR3 reads CSAREPTGMNTEAFF. In nucleotides, the CDR3 is TGCAGTGCTAGAGAACCGACAGGTATGAACACTGAAGCTTTCTTT.